The clone carrying this T cell receptor beta chain showed up just a few times. Relative to the germline gene, one junction end is altered; a read error may explain this. Construction of TCR beta libraries relied on iRepertoire HTBI primers and on Arm-PCR targeting CDR3 regions. Per the study methods: Spanning all samples, the identified segments comprised around 64 TRBV and some 15 TRBJ. TCRdb passed the multiplex PCR reads through MiXCR, listing each CDR3 protein once. TCRdb's processing, not the authors' own work, is the source of the V and J calls. The sample holds 450,000 to 650,000 distinct CDR3 sequences, about 16% seen once. Per germline, CDR1 MNHGY and CDR2 SVAAGI. The CDR3 runs 15 residues. The entry originates in a study of regulatory T cells in long-lasting Graves disease. On the study more broadly: Freshly diagnosed Graves' patients had used antithyroid drugs for under 3 months.

The time point: newly diagnosed GD, antithyroid drugs for less than 3 months. After RNA was extracted from PBMCs, the TCR library was made from it. The sample was also linked to a second study, of T cells in Graves' hyperthyroidism and ophthalmopathy. This second study says: Across 18 months, stable Graves' hyperthyroidism was marked by no progression to ophthalmopathy. TCR CDR3 underwent first-round RT-PCR with the HTBI primer set.

The chain uses TRBV6-9 and TRBJ2-5; perhaps TRBD1 as D (6 bases). The receptor was isolated from a middle-aged woman with Graves disease. Sequencing was performed on peripheral blood mononuclear cells (PBMCs), taken at new diagnosis, from a patient treated with antithyroid drugs. The CDR3 DNA follows: TGTGCCAGCGGTTACGCTACAGGGACCCAAGAGACCCAGTACTTC. Amino acids: CASGYATGTQETQYF.